Here is one TCR beta chain with its context. The CDR3 covers 13 residues. The V gene lost 3 bases and the J gene lost 8 bases, with 13 bases spanning the gap. These data are taken from a study of T cells after yellow fever vaccination. TCRdb re-called the 5' RACE reads with MiXCR, one entry per CDR3 protein. The sample gives 450,000 to 550,000 distinct CDR3 sequences, around a fifth of which show up once; about 17% is in the top ten. The sample consisted of PBMCs, taken approximately 20 days after the first yellow fever vaccination. The rearrangement links TRBV12-3 or TRBV12-4 to TRBJ1-1; D not resolved. The source is a man between 18 and 35 years old who received the YFV17D yellow fever vaccine. CDR3 protein: CASSFGLGVEAFF. CDR3 coding DNA: TGTGCCAGCAGTTTCGGACTTGGAGTGGAAGCTTTCTTT.